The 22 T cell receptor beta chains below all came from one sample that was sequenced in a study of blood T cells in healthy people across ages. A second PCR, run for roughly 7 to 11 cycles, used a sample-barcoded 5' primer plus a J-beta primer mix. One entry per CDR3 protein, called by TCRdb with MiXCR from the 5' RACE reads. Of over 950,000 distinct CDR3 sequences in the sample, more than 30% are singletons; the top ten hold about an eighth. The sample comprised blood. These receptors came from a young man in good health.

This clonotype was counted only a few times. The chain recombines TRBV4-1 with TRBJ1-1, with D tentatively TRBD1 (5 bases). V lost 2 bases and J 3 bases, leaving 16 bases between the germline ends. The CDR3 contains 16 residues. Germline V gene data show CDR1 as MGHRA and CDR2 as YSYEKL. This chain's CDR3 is CASSQPYRQKDTEAFF. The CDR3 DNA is TGCGCCAGCAGCCAACCTTACCGACAGAAGGACACTGAAGCTTTCTTT.

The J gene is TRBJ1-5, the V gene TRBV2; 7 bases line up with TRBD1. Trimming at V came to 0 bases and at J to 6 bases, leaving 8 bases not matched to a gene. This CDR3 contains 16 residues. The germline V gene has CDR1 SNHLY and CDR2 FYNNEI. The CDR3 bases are TGTGCCAGCAGTGAAGCAGGGGGCGCGTCGATTCAGCCCCAGCATTTT. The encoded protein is CASSEAGGASIQPQHF.

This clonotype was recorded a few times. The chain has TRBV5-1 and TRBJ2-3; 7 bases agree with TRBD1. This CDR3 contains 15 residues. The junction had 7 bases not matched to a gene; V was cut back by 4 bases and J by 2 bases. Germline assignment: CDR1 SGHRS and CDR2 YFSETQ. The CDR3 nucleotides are TGCGCCAGCAGCACGGACAGGTCAGACACAGATACGCAGTATTTT. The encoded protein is CASSTDRSDTDTQYF.

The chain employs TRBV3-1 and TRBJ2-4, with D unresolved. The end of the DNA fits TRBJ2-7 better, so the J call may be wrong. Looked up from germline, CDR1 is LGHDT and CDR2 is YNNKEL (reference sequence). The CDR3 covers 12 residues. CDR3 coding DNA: TGTGCCAGCAGCCAAGCCCAGTACGAGCAGTACTTC. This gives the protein CASSQAQYEQYF.

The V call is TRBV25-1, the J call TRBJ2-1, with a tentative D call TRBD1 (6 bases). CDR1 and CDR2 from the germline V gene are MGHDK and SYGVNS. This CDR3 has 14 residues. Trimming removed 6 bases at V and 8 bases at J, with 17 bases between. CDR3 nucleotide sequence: TGTGCCAGCAGGGGACAATGGACGAACGATGAGCAGTTCTTC. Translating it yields CASRGQWTNDEQFF. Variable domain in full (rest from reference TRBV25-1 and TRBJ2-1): EADIYQTPRYLVIGTGKKITLECSQTMGHDKMYWYQQDPGMELHLIHYSYGVNSTEKGDLSSESTVSRIRTEHFPLTLESARPSHTSQYLCASRGQWTNDEQFFGPGTRLTVL.

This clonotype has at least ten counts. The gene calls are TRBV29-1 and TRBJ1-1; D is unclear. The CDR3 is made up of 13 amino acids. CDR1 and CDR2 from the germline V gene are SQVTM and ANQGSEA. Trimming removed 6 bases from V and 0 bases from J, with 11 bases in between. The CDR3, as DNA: TGCAGCGTCAGTGGTCGATTGAACACTGAAGCTTTCTTT. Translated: CSVSGRLNTEAFF.

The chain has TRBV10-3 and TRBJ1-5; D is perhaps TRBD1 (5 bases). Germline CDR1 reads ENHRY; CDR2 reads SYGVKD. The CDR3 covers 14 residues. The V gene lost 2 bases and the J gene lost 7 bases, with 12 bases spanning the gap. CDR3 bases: TGTGCCATCAGTGAGGTAGGGGTCTTGCAGCCCCAGCATTTT. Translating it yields CAISEVGVLQPQHF.

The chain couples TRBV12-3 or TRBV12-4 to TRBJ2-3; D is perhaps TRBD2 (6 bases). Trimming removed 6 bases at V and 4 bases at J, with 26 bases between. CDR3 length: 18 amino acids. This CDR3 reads CASRRLGPGTGSADTQYF. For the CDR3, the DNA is TGTGCCAGCAGGAGACTAGGGCCCGGTACGGGGAGCGCAGATACGCAGTATTTT.

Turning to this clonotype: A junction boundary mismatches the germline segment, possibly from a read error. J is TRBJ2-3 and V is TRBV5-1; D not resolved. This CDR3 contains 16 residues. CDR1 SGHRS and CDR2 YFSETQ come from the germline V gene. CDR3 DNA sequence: TGTGCCAGCAGCTTGAATCCAGGCACTAGCACAGATACGCAGTATTTT. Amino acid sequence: CASSLNPGTSTDTQYF. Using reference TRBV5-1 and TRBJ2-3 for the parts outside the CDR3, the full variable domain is KAGVTQTPRYLIKTRGQQVTLSCSPISGHRSVSWYQQTPGQGLQFLFEYFSETQRNKGNFPGRFSGRQFSNSRSEMNVSTLELGDSALYLCASSLNPGTSTDTQYFGPGTRLTVL.

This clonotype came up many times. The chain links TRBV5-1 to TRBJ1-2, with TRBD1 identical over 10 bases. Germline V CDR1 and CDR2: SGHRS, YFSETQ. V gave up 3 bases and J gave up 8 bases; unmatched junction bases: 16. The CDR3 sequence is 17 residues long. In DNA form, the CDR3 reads TGCGCCAGCAGCTACGGCGGTCTTGACAGGGGGCGACGAGGCTACACCTTC. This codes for CASSYGGLDRGRRGYTF.

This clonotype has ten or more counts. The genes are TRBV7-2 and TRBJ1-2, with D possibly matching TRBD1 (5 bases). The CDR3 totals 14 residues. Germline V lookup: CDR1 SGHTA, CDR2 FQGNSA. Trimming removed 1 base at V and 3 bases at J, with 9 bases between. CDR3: CASSLGLGDYGYTF. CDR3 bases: TGTGCCAGCAGCTTAGGGCTGGGGGACTATGGCTACACCTTC.

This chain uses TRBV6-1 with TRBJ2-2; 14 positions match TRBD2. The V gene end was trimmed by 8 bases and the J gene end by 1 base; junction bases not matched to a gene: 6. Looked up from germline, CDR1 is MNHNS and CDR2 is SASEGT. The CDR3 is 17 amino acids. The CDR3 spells CASGRTSGGMNTGELFF. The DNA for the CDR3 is TGTGCCAGCGGCCGGACTAGCGGGGGGATGAACACCGGGGAGCTGTTTTTT.

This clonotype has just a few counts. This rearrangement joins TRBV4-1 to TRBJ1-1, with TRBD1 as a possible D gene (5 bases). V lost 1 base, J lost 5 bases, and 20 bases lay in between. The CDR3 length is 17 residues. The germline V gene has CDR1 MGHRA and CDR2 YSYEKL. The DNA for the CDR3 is TGCGCCAGCAGCCAAGCCTTGGTTCGGGGGAGGGAGACTGAAGCTTTCTTT. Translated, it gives CASSQALVRGRETEAFF.

The chain's CDR3 is CASSLTGTVDTQYF. Written as DNA, the CDR3 is TGCGCCAGCAGCCTGACCGGCACCGTAGATACGCAGTATTTT. The rearrangement uses TRBV4-1 and TRBJ2-3, with D unclear. This CDR3 is built from 14 residues. The V and J ends lost 4 bases and 5 bases respectively, with 13 bases between them. CDR1 MGHRA and CDR2 YSYEKL come from the germline V gene.

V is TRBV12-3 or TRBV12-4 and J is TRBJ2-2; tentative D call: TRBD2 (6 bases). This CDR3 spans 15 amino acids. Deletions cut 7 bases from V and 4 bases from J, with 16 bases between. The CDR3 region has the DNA TGTGCCAGCACCCAAACCCGGGGGACCACCGGGGAGCTGTTTTTT. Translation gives CASTQTRGTTGELFF.

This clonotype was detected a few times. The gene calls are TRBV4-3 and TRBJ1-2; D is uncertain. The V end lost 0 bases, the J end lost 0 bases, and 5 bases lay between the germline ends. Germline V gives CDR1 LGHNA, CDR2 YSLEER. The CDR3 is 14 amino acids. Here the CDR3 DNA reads TGCGCCAGCAGCCAAGAGGGTCCTAACTATGGCTACACCTTC. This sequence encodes CASSQEGPNYGYTF.

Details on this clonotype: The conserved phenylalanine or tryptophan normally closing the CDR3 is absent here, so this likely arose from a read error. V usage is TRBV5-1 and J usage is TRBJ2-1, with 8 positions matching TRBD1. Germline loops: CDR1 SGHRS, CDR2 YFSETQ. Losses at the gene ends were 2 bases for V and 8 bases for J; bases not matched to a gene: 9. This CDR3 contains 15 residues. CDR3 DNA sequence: TGCGCCAGCAGCTTCGCAACAGGGGGTAGCGATGAGCAGTTCTTA. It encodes CASSFATGGSDEQFL.

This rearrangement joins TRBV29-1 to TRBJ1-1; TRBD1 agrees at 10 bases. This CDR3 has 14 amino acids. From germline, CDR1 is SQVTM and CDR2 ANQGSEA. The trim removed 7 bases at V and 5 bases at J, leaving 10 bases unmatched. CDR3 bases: TGCAGCGACGGACAGGGGGGCGGATCAACTGAAGCTTTCTTT. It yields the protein CSDGQGGGSTEAFF. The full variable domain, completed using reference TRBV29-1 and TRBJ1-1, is SAVISQKPSRDICQRGTSLTIQCQVDSQVTMMFWYRQQPGQSLTLIATANQGSEATYESGFVIDKFPISRPNLTFSTLTVSNMSPEDSSIYLCSDGQGGGSTEAFFGQGTRLTVV.

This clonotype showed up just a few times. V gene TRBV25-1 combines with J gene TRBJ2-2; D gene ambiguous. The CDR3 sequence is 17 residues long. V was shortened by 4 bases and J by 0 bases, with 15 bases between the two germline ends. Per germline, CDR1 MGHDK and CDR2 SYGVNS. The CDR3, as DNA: TGTGCCAGCAGTGCCCTCGGACGTCGCGCGAACACCGGGGAGCTGTTTTTT. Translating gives CASSALGRRANTGELFF.

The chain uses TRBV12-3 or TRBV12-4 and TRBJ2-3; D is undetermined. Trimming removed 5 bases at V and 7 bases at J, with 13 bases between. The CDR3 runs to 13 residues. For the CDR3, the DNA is TGTGCCAGCAGTGATTCTTCAAGGAATACGCAGTATTTT. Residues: CASSDSSRNTQYF.

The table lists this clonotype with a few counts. The CDR3 bases are TGTGCCAGCAGTTTAGTTGGCCTAAACTATGAGCAGTTCTTC. As protein: CASSLVGLNYEQFF. The gene calls are TRBV12-3 or TRBV12-4 and TRBJ2-1, with unresolved D. V lost 1 base, J lost 8 bases, and 12 bases lay in between. This CDR3 contains 14 residues.

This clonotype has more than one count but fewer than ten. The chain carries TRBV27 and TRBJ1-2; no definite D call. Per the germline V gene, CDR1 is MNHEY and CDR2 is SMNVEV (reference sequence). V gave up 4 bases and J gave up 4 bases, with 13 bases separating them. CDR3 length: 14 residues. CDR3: CASSYKDGPYGYTF. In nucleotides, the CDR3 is TGTGCCAGCAGTTACAAGGACGGACCCTATGGCTACACCTTC.